The next 20 T cell receptor beta chains were all read from a single sample in a study of T cell changes during pregnancy in multiple sclerosis. Measured with immunoSEQ multiplex PCR; TCRdb has only the in-frame clones, and not every one. The sample records about 68,000 clones, around nine tenths being singletons. Sequencing used peripheral blood, obtained in the third trimester of pregnancy. All receptors derive from a female donor with multiple sclerosis, enrolled in a pregnancy study.

CDR3 region: CASSFDRGNTGELFF. In DNA form, the CDR3 reads TGTGCCAGCAGTTTCGACAGGGGGAACACCGGGGAGCTGTTTTTT. J is TRBJ2-2 and V is TRBV7-3; TRBD1 matches at 8 bases. Per the germline V gene, CDR1 is SGHTA and CDR2 is FQGTGA. Trimming removed 6 bases from V and 1 base from J; junction bases left unmatched: 4. The CDR3 spans 15 residues.

The sample holds one count of this clone. The chain combines TRBV6-5 with TRBJ1-2; weak D call: TRBD1 (6 bases). The germline V gene encodes CDR1 MNHEY and CDR2 SVGAGI. The CDR3 is 13 amino acids. V was shortened by 7 bases and J by 6 bases, with 15 bases between the two germline ends. Here the CDR3 reads CASTQGQWDGYTF. Here the CDR3 DNA reads TGTGCCAGCACCCAAGGACAGTGGGATGGCTACACCTTC.

The chain couples TRBV15 to TRBJ2-3; 7 positions agree with TRBD2. Germline values: CDR1 LNHNV, CDR2 YYDKDF (reference sequence). This CDR3 has 15 residues. V trimming: 1 base; J trimming: 3 bases; junction bases outside the gene matches: 4. In nucleotides, the CDR3 is TGTGCCACCAGCAGAGGCGGGAGTTTGACAGATACGCAGTATTTT. Translation gives CATSRGGSLTDTQYF. Based on the CDR3 plus reference TRBV15 and TRBJ2-3, the full variable domain is DAMVIQNPRYQVTQFGKPVTLSCSQTLNHNVMYWYQQKSSQAPKLLFHYYDKDFNNEADTPDNFQSRRPNTSFCFLDIRSPGLGDTAMYLCATSRGGSLTDTQYFGPGTRLTVL.

The gene calls are TRBV30 and TRBJ1-2, with TRBD1 matching over 7 bases. Germline V lookup: CDR1 GTSNPN, CDR2 SVGIG (reference sequence). The V and J ends lost 5 bases and 0 bases, in that order; junction bases with no gene match: 9. CDR3 length: 15 amino acids. CDR3 residues: CAWQGTVWTNYGYTF. The CDR3, as DNA: TGTGCCTGGCAAGGGACAGTTTGGACTAACTATGGCTACACCTTC.

The rearrangement uses TRBV4-2 and TRBJ2-1; 12 nucleotides agree with TRBD2. The CDR3 consists of 18 residues. V dropped 0 bases and J dropped 0; count of bases not matched to a gene: 3. Germline CDR1 is LGHNA and CDR2 is YNFKEQ. CDR3 protein: CASSQELAGGTSYNEQFF. The CDR3 DNA reads as TGTGCCAGCAGCCAAGAGCTAGCGGGAGGGACCTCCTACAATGAGCAGTTCTTC.

DNA of the CDR3: TGCGCCAGCAGCTTGCGGGGGGCGTCCACTGAAGCTTTCTTT. It is translated as CASSLRGASTEAFF. V usage is TRBV5-1 and J usage is TRBJ1-1; D possibly corresponds to TRBD1 (6 bases). Germline CDR1 SGHRS, CDR2 YFSETQ. V lost 1 base and J 4 bases, leaving 11 bases between the germline ends. There are 14 residues in the CDR3.

The chain is built from TRBV9 and TRBJ2-3; TRBD2 matches at 8 bases. The CDR3 covers 15 residues. J gave up 3 bases and V 4 bases, and 7 bases lay outside the gene matches. Germline CDR1 and CDR2: SGDLS and YYNGEE. CDR3 DNA: TGTGCCAGCAGCCGCCCGGGGGGGCGAACAGATACGCAGTATTTT. It codes for CASSRPGGRTDTQYF.

The chain links TRBV7-7 to TRBJ2-5; D is undetermined. The germline gives CDR1 SSHAT, CDR2 FNYEAQ (reference sequence). The V gene lost 5 bases and the J gene lost 2 bases, with 12 bases spanning the gap. The CDR3 consists of 14 residues. This chain's CDR3 is CASSGQASQETQYF. The CDR3 nucleotides are TGTGCCAGCAGCGGGCAGGCGTCACAAGAGACCCAGTACTTC.

The rearrangement links TRBV5-1 to TRBJ2-7; D unclear. The CDR3 sequence is 13 residues long. Germline lookup yields CDR1 SGHRS and CDR2 YFSETQ. V was cut by 4 bases and J by 2 bases, with 10 bases left in between. In DNA, the CDR3 is TGCGCCAGCAGCCTCAGCACAGCCTACGAGCAGTACTTC. This translates into CASSLSTAYEQYF.

The chain joins TRBV2 to TRBJ1-1; D possibly corresponds to TRBD1 (6 bases). The germline V and J ends were trimmed by 4 bases and 0 bases, with 9 bases remaining between them. The CDR3 length is 14 residues. Looked up from germline, CDR1 is SNHLY and CDR2 is FYNNEI. As DNA, the CDR3 is TGTGCCAGCAGTGGGACAGTCATGAACACTGAAGCTTTCTTT. Protein sequence: CASSGTVMNTEAFF.

This chain links TRBV5-4 with TRBJ2-3; maybe TRBD1 (6 bases). The germline V gene has CDR1 SGHNT and CDR2 YYREEE (reference sequence). Between the trimmed V and J ends, which lost 3 bases and 2 bases, there was a span of 13 bases. This CDR3 region has 15 residues. The CDR3 bases are TGTGCCAGCAGCTCTGCACAGGGAATCACAGATACGCAGTATTTT. The encoded protein is CASSSAQGITDTQYF. The variable domain in full, with the rest retrieved from reference TRBV5-4 and TRBJ2-3, is ETGVTQSPTHLIKTRGQQVTLRCSSQSGHNTVSWYQQALGQGPQFIFQYYREEENGRGNFPPRFSGLQFPNYSSELNVNALELDDSALYLCASSSAQGITDTQYFGPGTRLTVL.

The chain joins TRBV5-1 to TRBJ2-1; 15 positions agree with TRBD2. The CDR3 runs 14 residues. Germline loops: CDR1 SGHRS, CDR2 YFSETQ. V gave up 7 bases and J gave up 12 bases; unmatched junction bases: 8. The CDR3: CASRPGLAGGAQFF. The CDR3 DNA reads as TGCGCCAGCCGTCCGGGACTAGCGGGGGGCGCGCAGTTCTTC. Full variable domain (missing parts from reference TRBV5-1 and TRBJ2-1): KAGVTQTPRYLIKTRGQQVTLSCSPISGHRSVSWYQQTPGQGLQFLFEYFSETQRNKGNFPGRFSGRQFSNSRSEMNVSTLELGDSALYLCASRPGLAGGAQFFGPGTRLTVL.

The V call is TRBV27, the J call TRBJ2-1; TRBD2 matches 11 bases. This CDR3 contains 16 residues. Germline values: CDR1 MNHEY, CDR2 SMNVEV (reference sequence). With 5 bases clipped from V and 2 bases from J, the junction kept 5 bases outside the gene matches. The CDR3 loop reads CASSLLAGGPYNEQFF. DNA of the CDR3: TGTGCCAGCAGTCTCCTAGCGGGGGGTCCCTACAATGAGCAGTTCTTC.

CDR3 coding DNA: TGTGCCTGGAGGGCGGGGACCTACAGCTCCTACAATGAGCAGTTCTTC. Protein: CAWRAGTYSSYNEQFF. The chain carries TRBV30 and TRBJ2-1; TRBD2 might be the D (6 bases). The CDR3 runs 16 residues. CDR1 and CDR2 (germline): GTSNPN, SVGIG (reference sequence). V shed 3 bases and J shed 0 bases, with 15 bases lying between them.

J is TRBJ1-2 and V is TRBV7-6; D is ambiguous. V lost 1 base and J lost 0, with 12 bases in between. Germline assignment: CDR1 SGHVS and CDR2 FNYEAQ. CDR3 size: 16 residues. The CDR3, as DNA: TGTGCCAGCAGCTTAGGTTCGCAGTCAGCTAACTATGGCTACACCTTC. It yields the protein CASSLGSQSANYGYTF.

The chain is built from TRBV7-9 and TRBJ2-7, with D possibly being TRBD2 (6 bases). Germline V gene sequence: CDR1 SEHNR, CDR2 FQNEAQ (reference sequence). CDR3 length equals 14 residues. V dropped 2 bases and J dropped 1 base, with 9 bases sitting between them. The CDR3 loop reads CASSLRLDSYEQYF. The CDR3 DNA reads as TGTGCCAGCAGCTTAAGACTAGATTCCTACGAGCAGTACTTC.

The genes are TRBV5-1 and TRBJ2-5; 11 bases map to TRBD2. CDR1 SGHRS and CDR2 YFSETQ come from the germline V gene. The CDR3 is made up of 15 amino acids. J was trimmed by 2 bases and V by 4 bases; bases with no gene match: 4. This CDR3 is CASSRGTSGQETQYF. The CDR3, as DNA: TGCGCCAGCAGCCGGGGGACTAGCGGACAAGAGACCCAGTACTTC.

This chain links TRBV6-6 with TRBJ1-1; D perhaps matches TRBD1 (5 bases). The CDR3 is 15 amino acids. The V end lost 2 bases, the J end lost 1 base, and 11 bases lay between the germline ends. Germline CDR1 MNHNY, CDR2 SVGAGI (reference sequence). The CDR3 sequence is CASSYTRDGNTEAFF. The CDR3 DNA follows: TGTGCCAGCAGTTACACGCGGGACGGGAACACTGAAGCTTTCTTT.

This chain joins TRBV19 and TRBJ1-5; 10 nucleotides agree with TRBD1. The CDR3 sequence is 14 residues long. V lost 6 bases to trimming and J lost 7 bases; unmatched junction nucleotides: 6. CDR1 and CDR2 (germline): LNHDA, SQIVND (reference sequence). In DNA, the CDR3 is TGTGCCAGTAGGCGCGGGACAGGGGAACAGCCCCAGCATTTT. Amino acids: CASRRGTGEQPQHF.

This chain uses TRBV5-1 with TRBJ2-5; 12 positions agree with TRBD2. CDR3 length equals 15 residues. Per germline, CDR1 SGHRS and CDR2 YFSETQ. The V gene end was trimmed by 4 bases and the J gene end by 5 bases; junction bases not matched to a gene: 6. CDR3 sequence reads: CASSVEGLAGETQYF. The CDR3, as DNA: TGCGCCAGCAGCGTAGAAGGACTAGCGGGGGAGACCCAGTACTTC.